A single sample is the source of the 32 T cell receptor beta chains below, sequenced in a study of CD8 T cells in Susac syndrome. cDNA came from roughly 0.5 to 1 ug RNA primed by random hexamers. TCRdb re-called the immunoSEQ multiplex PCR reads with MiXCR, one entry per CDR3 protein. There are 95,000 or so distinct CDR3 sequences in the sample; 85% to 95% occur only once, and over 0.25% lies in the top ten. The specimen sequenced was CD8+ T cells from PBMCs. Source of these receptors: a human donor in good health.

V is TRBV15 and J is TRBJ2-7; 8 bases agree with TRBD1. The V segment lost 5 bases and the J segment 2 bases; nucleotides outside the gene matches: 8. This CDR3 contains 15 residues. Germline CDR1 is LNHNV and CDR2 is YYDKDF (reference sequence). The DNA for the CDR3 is TGTGCCACCAGCTCAGGAGGGACAGGAGCCTACGAGCAGTACTTC. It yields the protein CATSSGGTGAYEQYF. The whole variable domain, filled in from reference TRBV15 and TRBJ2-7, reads DAMVIQNPRYQVTQFGKPVTLSCSQTLNHNVMYWYQQKSSQAPKLLFHYYDKDFNNEADTPDNFQSRRPNTSFCFLDIRSPGLGDTAMYLCATSSGGTGAYEQYFGPGTRLTVT.

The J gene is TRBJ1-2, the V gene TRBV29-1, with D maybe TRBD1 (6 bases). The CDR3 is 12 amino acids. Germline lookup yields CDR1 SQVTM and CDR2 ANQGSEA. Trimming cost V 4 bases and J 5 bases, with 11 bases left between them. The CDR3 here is CSVGGRGYGYTF. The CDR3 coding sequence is TGCAGCGTTGGGGGCAGGGGTTATGGCTACACCTTC.

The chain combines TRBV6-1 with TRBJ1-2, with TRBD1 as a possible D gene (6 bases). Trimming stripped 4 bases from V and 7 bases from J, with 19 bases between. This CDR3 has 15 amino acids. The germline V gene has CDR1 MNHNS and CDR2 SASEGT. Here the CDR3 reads CASSVRTARRGGYTF. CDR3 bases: TGTGCCAGCAGTGTTAGGACAGCTCGCCGGGGTGGCTACACCTTC.

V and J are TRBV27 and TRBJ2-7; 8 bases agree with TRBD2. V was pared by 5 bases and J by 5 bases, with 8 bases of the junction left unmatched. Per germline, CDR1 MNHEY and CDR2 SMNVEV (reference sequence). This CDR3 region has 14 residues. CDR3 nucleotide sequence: TGTGCCAGCAGTGCGGGAGGACAGATAAACGAGCAGTACTTC. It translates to CASSAGGQINEQYF.

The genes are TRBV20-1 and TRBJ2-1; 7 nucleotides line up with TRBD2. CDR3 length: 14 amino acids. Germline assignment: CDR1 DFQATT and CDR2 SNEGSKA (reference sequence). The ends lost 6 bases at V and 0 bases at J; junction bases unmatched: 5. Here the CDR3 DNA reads TGCAGTGCGGGAGGGATTAGCTCCTACAATGAGCAGTTCTTC. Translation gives CSAGGISSYNEQFF.

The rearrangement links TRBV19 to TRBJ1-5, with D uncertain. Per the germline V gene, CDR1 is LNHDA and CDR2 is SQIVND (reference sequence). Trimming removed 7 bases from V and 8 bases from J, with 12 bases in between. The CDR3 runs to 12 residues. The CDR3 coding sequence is TGTGCCAGTACTATCGACCGGGAGCCCCAGCATTTT. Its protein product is CASTIDREPQHF. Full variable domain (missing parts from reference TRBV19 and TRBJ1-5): DGGITQSPKYLFRKEGQNVTLSCEQNLNHDAMYWYRQDPGQGLRLIYYSQIVNDFQKGDIAEGYSVSREKKESFPLTVTSAQKNPTAFYLCASTIDREPQHFGDGTRLSIL.

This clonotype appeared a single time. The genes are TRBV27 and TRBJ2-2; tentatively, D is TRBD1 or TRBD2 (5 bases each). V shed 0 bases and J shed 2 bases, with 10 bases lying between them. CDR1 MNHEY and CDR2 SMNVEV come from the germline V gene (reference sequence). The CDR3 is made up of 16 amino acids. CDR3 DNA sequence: TGTGCCAGCAGTTTATCCCTTGGGGGAAACACCGGGGAGCTGTTTTTT. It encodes CASSLSLGGNTGELFF.

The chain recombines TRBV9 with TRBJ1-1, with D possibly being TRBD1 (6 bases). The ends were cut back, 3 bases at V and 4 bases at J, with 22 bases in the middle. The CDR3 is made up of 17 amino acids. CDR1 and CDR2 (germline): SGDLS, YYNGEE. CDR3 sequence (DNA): TGTGCCAGCAGCGAGGGGGGTTTAGGGGCGCGGAGCACTGAAGCTTTCTTT. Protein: CASSEGGLGARSTEAFF.

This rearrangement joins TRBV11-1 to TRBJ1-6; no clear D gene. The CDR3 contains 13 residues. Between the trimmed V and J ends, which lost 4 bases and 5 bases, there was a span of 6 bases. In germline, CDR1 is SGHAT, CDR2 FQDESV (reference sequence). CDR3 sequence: CASSYANNSPLHF. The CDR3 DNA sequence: TGTGCCAGCAGCTACGCAAATAATTCACCCCTCCACTTT.

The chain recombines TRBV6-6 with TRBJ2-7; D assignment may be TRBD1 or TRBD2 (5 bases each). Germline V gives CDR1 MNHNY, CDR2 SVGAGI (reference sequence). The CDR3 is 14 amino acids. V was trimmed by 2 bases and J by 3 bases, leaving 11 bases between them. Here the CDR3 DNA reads TGTGCCAGCAGTTACCCCGGGGCAGTCTACGAGCAGTACTTC. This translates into CASSYPGAVYEQYF.

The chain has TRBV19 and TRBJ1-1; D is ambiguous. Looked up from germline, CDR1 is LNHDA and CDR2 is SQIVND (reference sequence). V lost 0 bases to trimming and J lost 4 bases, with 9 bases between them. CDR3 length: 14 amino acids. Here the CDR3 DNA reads TGTGCCAGTAGTATAGATCTGGAAGCCACTGAAGCTTTCTTT. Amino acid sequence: CASSIDLEATEAFF.

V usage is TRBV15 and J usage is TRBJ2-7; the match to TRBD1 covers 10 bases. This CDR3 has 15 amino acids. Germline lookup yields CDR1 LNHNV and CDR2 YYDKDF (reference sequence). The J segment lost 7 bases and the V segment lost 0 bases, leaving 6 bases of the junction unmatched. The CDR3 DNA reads TGTGCCACCAGCAGAGATGGCGGACAGGGGGGAGAGCAGTACTTC. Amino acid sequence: CATSRDGGQGGEQYF. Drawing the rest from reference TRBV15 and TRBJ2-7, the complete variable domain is DAMVIQNPRYQVTQFGKPVTLSCSQTLNHNVMYWYQQKSSQAPKLLFHYYDKDFNNEADTPDNFQSRRPNTSFCFLDIRSPGLGDTAMYLCATSRDGGQGGEQYFGPGTRLTVT.

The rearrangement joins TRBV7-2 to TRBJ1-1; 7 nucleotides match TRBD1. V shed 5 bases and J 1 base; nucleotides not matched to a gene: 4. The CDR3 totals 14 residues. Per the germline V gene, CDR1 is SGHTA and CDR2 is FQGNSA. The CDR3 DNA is TGTGCCAGCAGCCTTTGGGACAGGAACACTGAAGCTTTCTTT. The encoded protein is CASSLWDRNTEAFF. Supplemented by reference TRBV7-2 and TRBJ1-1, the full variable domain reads GAGVSQSPSNKVTEKGKDVELRCDPISGHTALYWYRQSLGQGLEFLIYFQGNSAPDKSGLPSDRFSAERTGGSVSTLTIQRTQQEDSAVYLCASSLWDRNTEAFFGQGTRLTVV.

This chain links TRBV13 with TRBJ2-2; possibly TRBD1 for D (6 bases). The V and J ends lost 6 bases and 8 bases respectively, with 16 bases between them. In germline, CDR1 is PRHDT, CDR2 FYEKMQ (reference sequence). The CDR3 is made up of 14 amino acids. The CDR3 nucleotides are TGTGCCAGCAGTCCTTCCAGGGGAGAGGGGGAGCTGTTTTTT. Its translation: CASSPSRGEGELFF.

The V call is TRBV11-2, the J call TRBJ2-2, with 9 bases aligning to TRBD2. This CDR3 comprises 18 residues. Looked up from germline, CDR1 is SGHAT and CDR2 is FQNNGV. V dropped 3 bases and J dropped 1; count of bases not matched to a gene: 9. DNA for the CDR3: TGTGCCAGCAGCTTGGAATTAGCGGGGGCGAGGAACACCGGGGAGCTGTTTTTT. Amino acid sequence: CASSLELAGARNTGELFF.

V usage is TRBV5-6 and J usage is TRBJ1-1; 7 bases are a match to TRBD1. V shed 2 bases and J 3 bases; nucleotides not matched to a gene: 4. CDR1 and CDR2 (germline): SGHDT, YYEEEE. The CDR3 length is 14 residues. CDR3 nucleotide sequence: TGTGCCAGCAGCTTCGGCAGGGGGGACACTGAAGCTTTCTTT. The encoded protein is CASSFGRGDTEAFF. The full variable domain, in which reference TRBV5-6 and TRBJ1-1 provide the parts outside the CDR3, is DAGVTQSPTHLIKTRGQQVTLRCSPKSGHDTVSWYQQALGQGPQFIFQYYEEEERQRGNFPDRFSGHQFPNYSSELNVNALLLGDSALYLCASSFGRGDTEAFFGQGTRLTVV.

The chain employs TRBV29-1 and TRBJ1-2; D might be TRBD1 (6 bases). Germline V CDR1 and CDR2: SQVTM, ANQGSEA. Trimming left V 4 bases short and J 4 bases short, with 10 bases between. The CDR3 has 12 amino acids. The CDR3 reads CSVGQALYGYTF. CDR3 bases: TGCAGCGTTGGACAGGCCCTCTATGGCTACACCTTC.

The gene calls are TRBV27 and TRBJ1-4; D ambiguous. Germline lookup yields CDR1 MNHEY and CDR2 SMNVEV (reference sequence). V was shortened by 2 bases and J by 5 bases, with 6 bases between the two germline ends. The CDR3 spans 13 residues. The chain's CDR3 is CASSLGPNEKLFF. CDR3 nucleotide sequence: TGTGCCAGCAGTTTAGGCCCGAATGAAAAACTGTTTTTT.

The CDR3 here is CASSPRTFLTYGYTF. The CDR3, as DNA: TGTGCCAGCAGCCCCCGCACCTTCCTGACCTATGGCTACACCTTC. This sequence joins TRBV5-4 and TRBJ1-2; D is undetermined. Germline V gives CDR1 SGHNT, CDR2 YYREEE (reference sequence). This CDR3 spans 15 amino acids. V gave up 4 bases and J gave up 4 bases, with 17 bases separating them.

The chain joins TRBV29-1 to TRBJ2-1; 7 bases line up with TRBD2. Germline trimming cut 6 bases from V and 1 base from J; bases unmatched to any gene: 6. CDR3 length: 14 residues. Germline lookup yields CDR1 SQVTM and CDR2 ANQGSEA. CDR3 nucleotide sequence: TGCAGCGTCGGAGCGGGGAGTTCCTACAATGAGCAGTTCTTC. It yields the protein CSVGAGSSYNEQFF.

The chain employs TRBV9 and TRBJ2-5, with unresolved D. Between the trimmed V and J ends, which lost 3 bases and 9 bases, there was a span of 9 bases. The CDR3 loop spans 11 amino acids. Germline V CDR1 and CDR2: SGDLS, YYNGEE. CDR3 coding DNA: TGTGCCAGCAGCGATGGCGCGGCCCAGTACTTC. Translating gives CASSDGAAQYF.

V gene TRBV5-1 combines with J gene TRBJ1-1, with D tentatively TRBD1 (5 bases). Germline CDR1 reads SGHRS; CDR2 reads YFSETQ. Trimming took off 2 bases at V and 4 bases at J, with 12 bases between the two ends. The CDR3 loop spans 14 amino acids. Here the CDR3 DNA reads TGCGCCAGCAGCTTAAGGGGCGGGGGCACTGAAGCTTTCTTT. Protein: CASSLRGGGTEAFF.

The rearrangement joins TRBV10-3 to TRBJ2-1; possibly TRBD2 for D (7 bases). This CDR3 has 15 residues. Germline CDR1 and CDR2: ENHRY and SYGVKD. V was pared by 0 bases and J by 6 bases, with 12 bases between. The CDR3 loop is CAISESAGALNEQFF. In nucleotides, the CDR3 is TGTGCCATCAGTGAGTCCGCGGGGGCCCTCAATGAGCAGTTCTTC.

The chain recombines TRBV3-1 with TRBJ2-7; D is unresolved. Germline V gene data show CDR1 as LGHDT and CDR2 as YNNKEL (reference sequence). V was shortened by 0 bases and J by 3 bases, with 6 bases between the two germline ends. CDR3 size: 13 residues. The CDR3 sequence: CASSQEHNYEQYF. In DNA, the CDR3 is TGTGCCAGCAGCCAAGAACACAACTACGAGCAGTACTTC.

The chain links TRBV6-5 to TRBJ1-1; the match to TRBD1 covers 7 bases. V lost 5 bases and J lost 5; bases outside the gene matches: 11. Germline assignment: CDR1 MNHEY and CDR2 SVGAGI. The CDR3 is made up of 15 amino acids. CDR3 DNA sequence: TGTGCCAGCAGTGCCCTCTTGGGCAGGGGGACTGAAGCTTTCTTT. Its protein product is CASSALLGRGTEAFF.

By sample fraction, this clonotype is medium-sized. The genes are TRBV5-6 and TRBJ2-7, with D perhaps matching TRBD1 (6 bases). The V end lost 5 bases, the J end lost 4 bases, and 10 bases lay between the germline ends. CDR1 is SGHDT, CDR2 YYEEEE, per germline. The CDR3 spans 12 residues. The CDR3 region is CASSLGGYEQYF. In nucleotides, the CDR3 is TGTGCCAGCAGTCTAGGGGGTTACGAGCAGTACTTC.

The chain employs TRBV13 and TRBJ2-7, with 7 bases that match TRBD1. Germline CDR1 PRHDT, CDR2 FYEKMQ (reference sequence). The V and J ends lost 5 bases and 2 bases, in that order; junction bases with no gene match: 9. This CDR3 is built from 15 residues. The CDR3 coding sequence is TGTGCCAGCAGCCCAGGGGGAAGGGCTACCTACGAGCAGTACTTC. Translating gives CASSPGGRATYEQYF.

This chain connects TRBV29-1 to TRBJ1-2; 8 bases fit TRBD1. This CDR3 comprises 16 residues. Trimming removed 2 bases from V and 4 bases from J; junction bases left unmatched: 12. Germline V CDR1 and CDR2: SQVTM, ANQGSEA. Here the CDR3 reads CSVELQLGTGIYGYTF. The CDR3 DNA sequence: TGCAGCGTTGAATTACAGCTCGGGACAGGCATCTATGGCTACACCTTC.

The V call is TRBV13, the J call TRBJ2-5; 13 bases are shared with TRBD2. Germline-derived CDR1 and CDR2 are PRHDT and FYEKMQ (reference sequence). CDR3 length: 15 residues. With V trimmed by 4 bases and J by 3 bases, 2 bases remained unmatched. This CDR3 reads CASSSGTSGEETQYF. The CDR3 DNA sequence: TGTGCCAGCAGCTCCGGGACTAGCGGGGAAGAGACCCAGTACTTC.

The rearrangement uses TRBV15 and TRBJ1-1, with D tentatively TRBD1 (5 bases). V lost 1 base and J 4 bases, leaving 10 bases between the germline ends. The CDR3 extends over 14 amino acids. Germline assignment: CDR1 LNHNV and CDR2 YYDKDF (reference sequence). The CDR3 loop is CATSRVLQGTEAFF. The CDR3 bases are TGTGCCACCAGCAGAGTTCTGCAGGGCACTGAAGCTTTCTTT.

This CDR3 reads CASSVESSGYSTDTQYF. The CDR3 DNA reads as TGTGCCAGCAGCGTAGAGTCGTCCGGGTATAGCACAGATACGCAGTATTTT. The chain has TRBV9 and TRBJ2-3; no reliable D call. V was trimmed by 0 bases and J by 0 bases, leaving 14 bases between them. This CDR3 is built from 17 residues. Germline CDR1 is SGDLS and CDR2 is YYNGEE.

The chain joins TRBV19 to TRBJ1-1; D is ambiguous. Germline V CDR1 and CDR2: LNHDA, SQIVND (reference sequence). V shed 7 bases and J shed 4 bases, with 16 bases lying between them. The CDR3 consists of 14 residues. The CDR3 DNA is TGTGCCAGTACAGACCTGGGCACCGGCACTGAAGCTTTCTTT. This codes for CASTDLGTGTEAFF.